These 29 T cell receptor beta chains came from one sample sequenced in a study of human T cells and chemical hapten exposure. TCRdb used MiXCR to reprocess the RACE reads, holding one entry per CDR3 protein. The data contain a few hundred thousand distinct CDR3 sequences, around 6% of them singletons. Time point described: patch test 2, 6 weeks after DPC sensitization. The sample's treatment: therapeutic diphenylcyclopropenone sensitization with weekly scalp DPC. The material was whole blood, obtained in connection with sensitization to the hapten diphenylcyclopropenone (DPC). These TCRs come from a woman between 18 and 29 years old with alopecia areata. Some clones in this sample may be carry-over from other donors' samples.

V usage is TRBV5-1 and J usage is TRBJ2-1; 8 bases agree with TRBD2. The junction had 11 bases not matched to a gene; V was cut back by 2 bases and J by 10 bases. Germline CDR1 reads SGHRS; CDR2 reads YFSETQ. CDR3 length: 15 residues. CDR3 in DNA: TGCGCCAGCAGCTTTCTAGCGGGCCCCAAAGGAGAGCAGTTCTTC. This translates into CASSFLAGPKGEQFF.

This clonotype has more than one count but fewer than ten. This chain joins TRBV11-2 and TRBJ1-4; 9 bases align to TRBD1. CDR1 SGHAT and CDR2 FQNNGV come from the germline V gene. This CDR3 is 15 amino acids long. J was trimmed by 3 bases and V by 5 bases; bases with no gene match: 4. The CDR3 sequence is CASSTRQGANEKLFF. CDR3 DNA: TGTGCCAGCAGCACCCGACAGGGGGCTAATGAAAAACTGTTTTTT.

This clonotype occurred many times. V gene TRBV9 combines with J gene TRBJ1-4, with no clear D. Germline V gives CDR1 SGDLS, CDR2 YYNGEE. V was cut by 0 bases and J by 0 bases, with 12 bases left in between. The CDR3 is made up of 17 amino acids. CDR3 in DNA: TGTGCCAGCAGCGTAGGGCGACAAAATCCAACTAATGAAAAACTGTTTTTT. Its protein product is CASSVGRQNPTNEKLFF.

The chain combines TRBV6-4 with TRBJ2-3; TRBD2 matches 7 bases. The CDR3 extends over 17 amino acids. Germline CDR1 and CDR2: MRHNA and SNTAGT. J gave up 1 base and V 2 bases, and 9 bases lay outside the gene matches. The CDR3 DNA reads TGTGCCAGCAGTGACGCCCCGTCTAGCGGAGGCACAGATACGCAGTATTTT. Its translation is CASSDAPSSGGTDTQYF.

This clonotype was seen just once. The V call is TRBV28, the J call TRBJ2-5; no clear D. Trimming took off 7 bases at V and 4 bases at J, with 19 bases between the two ends. CDR3 length: 15 amino acids. Germline V lookup: CDR1 MDHEN, CDR2 SYDVKM. The CDR3 nucleotides read TGTGCCAGCACCCTTGGCGGAGCCTCCATAGAGACCCAGTACTTC. Translating it yields CASTLGGASIETQYF.

J is TRBJ1-2 and V is TRBV27; D perhaps matches TRBD1 (6 bases). Deletions cut 0 bases from V and 3 bases from J, with 11 bases between. The CDR3 loop spans 15 amino acids. Germline values: CDR1 MNHEY, CDR2 SMNVEV (reference sequence). The CDR3 reads CASSLSAGADYGYTF. The CDR3 DNA is TGTGCCAGCAGTTTATCTGCGGGGGCGGACTATGGCTACACCTTC.

This clonotype occurred a few times. The chain combines TRBV12-3 or TRBV12-4 with TRBJ1-1; tentative D call: TRBD1 (5 bases). The length of the CDR3 is 12 residues. The V end was cut by 10 bases, the J end by 6 bases, with 15 bases between. The CDR3 loop is CATREVTAEAFF. In DNA form, the CDR3 reads TGTGCCACCCGGGAAGTGACAGCTGAAGCTTTCTTT.

CDR3 bases: TGCAGTGCCTGTAGGACAGGGAGAGTGGAGACCCAGTACTTC. It specifies CSACRTGRVETQYF. The chain combines TRBV20-1 with TRBJ2-5; TRBD1 agrees at 8 bases. Looked up from germline, CDR1 is DFQATT and CDR2 is SNEGSKA (reference sequence). The CDR3 contains 14 residues. V lost 6 bases to trimming and J lost 5 bases; unmatched junction nucleotides: 11.

The table lists this clonotype with a few counts. The chain is built from TRBV5-6 and TRBJ2-7, with 8 bases fitting TRBD1. CDR1 is SGHDT, CDR2 YYEEEE, per germline. V lost 2 bases, J lost 5 bases, and 6 bases stayed unmatched. The CDR3 totals 14 residues. CDR3 bases: TGTGCCAGCAGCTTTCCGGGACAGGCGAACGAGCAGTACTTC. Its translation is CASSFPGQANEQYF.

This clonotype was seen repeatedly, ten times or more. The V call is TRBV9, the J call TRBJ1-1, with D perhaps TRBD1 (6 bases). The CDR3 covers 15 residues. Germline V gene lookup returns CDR1 SGDLS and CDR2 YYNGEE. Trimming left V 4 bases short and J 4 bases short, with 17 bases between. The CDR3 loop reads CASSLRGSAATEAFF. The CDR3 coding sequence is TGTGCCAGCAGCTTGAGGGGGTCCGCGGCCACTGAAGCTTTCTTT. Drawing the rest from reference TRBV9 and TRBJ1-1, the complete variable domain is DSGVTQTPKHLITATGQRVTLRCSPRSGDLSVYWYQQSLDQGLQFLIQYYNGEERAKGNILERFSAQQFPDLHSELNLSSLELGDSALYFCASSLRGSAATEAFFGQGTRLTVV.

This clonotype was seen a few times. The chain recombines TRBV7-3 with TRBJ2-2, with 12 bases fitting TRBD1. V shed 4 bases, J shed 0 bases, and the junction held 6 bases outside the gene matches. Germline V CDR1 and CDR2: SGHTA, FQGTGA. The CDR3 has 18 residues. In DNA, the CDR3 is TGTGCCAGCAGCTCTTCCGGGACAGGGGGCGCGAACACCGGGGAGCTGTTTTTT. This translates into CASSSSGTGGANTGELFF. Together with reference TRBV7-3 and TRBJ2-2, the CDR3 gives the full variable domain: GAGVSQTPSNKVTEKGKYVELRCDPISGHTALYWYRQSLGQGPEFLIYFQGTGAADDSGLPNDRFFAVRPEGSVSTLKIQRTERGDSAVYLCASSSSGTGGANTGELFFGEGSRLTVL.

This clonotype turned up a few times. V usage is TRBV29-1 and J usage is TRBJ2-3; 8 nucleotides line up with TRBD2. The CDR3 totals 13 residues. Germline V gene data show CDR1 as SQVTM and CDR2 as ANQGSEA. With 6 bases clipped from V and 2 bases from J, the junction kept 4 bases outside the gene matches. The CDR3 is CSVISGDTDTQYF. CDR3 coding DNA: TGCAGCGTAATTAGCGGGGACACAGATACGCAGTATTTT.

This clonotype turned up a few times. This sequence joins TRBV6-5 and TRBJ2-1; unclear D gene. V lost 4 bases, J lost 2 bases, and 12 bases lay in between. The CDR3 covers 15 residues. The germline gives CDR1 MNHEY, CDR2 SVGAGI. The CDR3 protein is CASSWRAPTYNEQFF. The CDR3 nucleotides read TGTGCCAGCAGTTGGCGTGCACCTACCTACAATGAGCAGTTCTTC.

This chain links TRBV18 with TRBJ2-6, with TRBD1 matching 8 bases. This CDR3 comprises 15 residues. Germline V gene sequence: CDR1 KGHSH, CDR2 LQKENI. V shed 3 bases, J shed 4 bases, and the junction held 2 bases outside the gene matches. The DNA for the CDR3 is TGTGCCAGCTCACCCGGACAGGGAGGGGCCAACGTCCTGACTTTC. Its translation: CASSPGQGGANVLTF.

This clonotype was seen a few times. The chain recombines TRBV6-2 or TRBV6-3 with TRBJ2-7; 7 positions match TRBD2. The CDR3 sequence is 14 residues long. V trimming: 2 bases; J trimming: 3 bases; junction bases outside the gene matches: 4. CDR1 and CDR2 from the germline V gene are MNHEY and SVGEGT. CDR3 coding DNA: TGTGCCAGCAGTTACGCGGGGGTAATCTACGAGCAGTACTTC. Translation: CASSYAGVIYEQYF.

This clonotype has at least ten counts. The chain employs TRBV12-3 or TRBV12-4 and TRBJ1-5; D gene ambiguous. V was clipped by 0 bases and J by 0 bases, with 6 bases between them. The CDR3 has 15 amino acids. The CDR3 region is CASSLADNSNQPQHF. CDR3 in DNA: TGTGCCAGCAGTTTAGCGGATAATAGCAATCAGCCCCAGCATTTT.

The chain combines TRBV15 with TRBJ2-1, with D possibly being TRBD1 (6 bases). The V gene lost 5 bases and the J gene lost 2 bases, with 13 bases spanning the gap. This CDR3 comprises 15 residues. The germline V gene encodes CDR1 LNHNV and CDR2 YYDKDF (reference sequence). CDR3 bases: TGTGCCACCAGCGGGCACAGGGCCCCCTACAATGAGCAGTTCTTC. Protein sequence: CATSGHRAPYNEQFF.

This clonotype was picked up many times. This sequence joins TRBV10-3 and TRBJ2-2; D uncertain. CDR3 size: 11 residues. Germline V gene sequence: CDR1 ENHRY, CDR2 SYGVKD. V shed 6 bases and J shed 4 bases, with 3 bases lying between them. The CDR3 protein is CAIRVTGELFF. The CDR3 region has the DNA TGTGCCATCAGAGTCACCGGGGAGCTGTTTTTT.

The chain is built from TRBV20-1 and TRBJ1-1; unclear D gene. The CDR3 is 13 amino acids. CDR1 DFQATT and CDR2 SNEGSKA come from the germline V gene (reference sequence). V shed 5 bases and J shed 7 bases, with 17 bases lying between them. For the CDR3, the DNA is TGCAGTGCTCCAACACCTATATTGGGTGAAGCTTTCTTT. Its translation: CSAPTPILGEAFF.

This clonotype was observed a handful of times. J is TRBJ1-5 and V is TRBV6-1; the match to TRBD1 covers 8 bases. This CDR3 has 16 residues. The V gene end was trimmed by 5 bases and the J gene end by 5 bases; junction bases not matched to a gene: 11. From germline, CDR1 is MNHNS and CDR2 SASEGT. The DNA for the CDR3 is TGTGCCAGCAGTCACTACTGGACAGGGACGGATCAGCCCCAGCATTTT. Translation: CASSHYWTGTDQPQHF.

This rearrangement joins TRBV28 to TRBJ2-7; a possible D gene is TRBD1 (6 bases). The CDR3 has 13 amino acids. Germline V gives CDR1 MDHEN, CDR2 SYDVKM. V lost 3 bases and J 3 bases, leaving 9 bases between the germline ends. The DNA for the CDR3 is TGTGCCAGCAGTTTTGGACAGCTCTACGAGCAGTACTTC. Translation: CASSFGQLYEQYF.

In its sample, this clonotype was seen a few times. The genes are TRBV12-3 or TRBV12-4 and TRBJ2-1; D remains unclear. Trimming left V 0 bases short and J 0 bases short, with 9 bases between. The CDR3 spans 16 residues. The CDR3 loop reads CASSLARSYSYNEQFF. For the CDR3, the DNA is TGTGCCAGCAGTTTAGCGCGGTCATACTCCTACAATGAGCAGTTCTTC.

This clonotype was seen ten or more times. This rearrangement joins TRBV12-3 or TRBV12-4 to TRBJ2-1; D is possibly TRBD1 (6 bases). Trimming cost V 0 bases and J 10 bases, with 7 bases left between them. The CDR3 spans 12 residues. The CDR3 here is CASSLAGTEQFF. For the CDR3, the DNA is TGTGCCAGCAGTTTAGCTGGGACAGAGCAGTTCTTC.

V and J are TRBV7-2 and TRBJ2-7; 10 bases map to TRBD2. J was trimmed by 6 bases and V by 5 bases; bases with no gene match: 7. This CDR3 has 14 amino acids. The germline CDR1 and CDR2 sequences are SGHTA and FQGNSA. The DNA of the CDR3 is TGTGCCAGCAGCATTCTAGCGGGGGCGGGCGAGCAGTACTTC. It is translated as CASSILAGAGEQYF.

A few counts support this clonotype. This chain uses TRBV2 with TRBJ1-5, with TRBD1 as a possible D gene (6 bases). CDR3 size: 17 residues. Trimming took off 1 base at V and 6 bases at J, with 19 bases between the two ends. The V gene's germline CDR1 is SNHLY and CDR2 FYNNEI. CDR3 nucleotides: TGTGCCAGCAGTGAAGATTCAGGGGTCCAGGGCGGTCAGCCCCAGCATTTT. Amino acids: CASSEDSGVQGGQPQHF.

This clonotype was found a few times. In DNA form, the CDR3 reads TGCAGTGCCCTATCTAGGACAGATACGCAGTATTTT. It specifies CSALSRTDTQYF. The J gene is TRBJ2-3, the V gene TRBV20-1; D is undetermined. V lost 6 bases and J 3 bases, leaving 10 bases between the germline ends. The CDR3 totals 12 residues. The germline V gene encodes CDR1 DFQATT and CDR2 SNEGSKA (reference sequence).

V and J are TRBV20-1 and TRBJ1-4, with 8 bases identical to TRBD1. J was trimmed by 7 bases and V by 5 bases; bases with no gene match: 9. CDR3 length equals 14 residues. CDR1 and CDR2 from the germline V gene are DFQATT and SNEGSKA (reference sequence). CDR3: CSAQTDRDGEKLFF. DNA of the CDR3: TGCAGTGCTCAAACGGACAGGGATGGTGAAAAACTGTTTTTT.

This clonotype was seen repeatedly, ten times or more. V is TRBV20-1 and J is TRBJ2-1, with 8 bases fitting TRBD2. This CDR3 contains 13 residues. Germline V CDR1 and CDR2: DFQATT, SNEGSKA (reference sequence). Losses at the gene ends were 4 bases for V and 5 bases for J; bases not matched to a gene: 4. CDR3 residues: CSATGTRDNEQFF. The CDR3, as DNA: TGCAGTGCTACCGGGACTAGGGACAATGAGCAGTTCTTC.

This clonotype was recorded many times. J is TRBJ1-2 and V is TRBV4-3; D unclear. Trimming removed 0 bases at V and 6 bases at J, with 14 bases between. Germline V gives CDR1 LGHNA, CDR2 YSLEER. The CDR3 length is 15 residues. CDR3 DNA sequence: TGCGCCAGCAGCCAAGACAGAGGGCAGTCAAATGGCTACACCTTC. Its translation is CASSQDRGQSNGYTF.